One and the same sample provided the 32 T cell receptor beta chains below, sequenced in a study of blood T cell repertoires in COVID-19 (dated by TCRdb to the early 2020s). Libraries were constructed by the immunoSEQ multiplex PCR assay. The clones in this table, taken by TCRdb from immuneACCESS, are in-frame only. Not every clone is retained; where verified, under half of the shortfall comes from an unresolved V gene, and the cause of the rest is unknown. This sample has under 250,000 clones in its table, and approximately 87% of those were observed once. The ten largest clonotypes hold about 2.5% of the sample. Input material: peripheral blood. The source of these receptors is a woman in her 70s with active or convalescent COVID-19.

This clone has a handful of counts. V gene TRBV7-8 combines with J gene TRBJ1-2; D not resolved. V dropped 1 base and J dropped 0 bases, with 6 bases sitting between them. Germline lookup yields CDR1 SGHVS and CDR2 FQNEAQ. The CDR3 sequence is 14 residues long. CDR3 protein: CASSLGSANYGYTF. CDR3 DNA: TGTGCCAGCAGCTTAGGCAGTGCTAACTATGGCTACACCTTC.

V gene TRBV19 combines with J gene TRBJ2-2; D call uncertain. V was shortened by 3 bases and J by 4 bases, with 12 bases between the two germline ends. The germline V gene encodes CDR1 LNHDA and CDR2 SQIVND (reference sequence). This CDR3 has 15 residues. The CDR3 region is CASSMGRDPTGELFF. The CDR3 nucleotides are TGTGCCAGTAGTATGGGCAGAGACCCCACCGGGGAGCTGTTTTTT.

This clone was observed many times. The rearrangement links TRBV19 to TRBJ1-2, with D uncertain. Germline CDR1 LNHDA, CDR2 SQIVND (reference sequence). CDR3 length equals 14 residues. V gave up 3 bases and J gave up 1 base, with 9 bases separating them. The CDR3 region has the DNA TGTGCCAGTAGTATTGGTCTAAATAACTATGGCTACACCTTC. The encoded protein is CASSIGLNNYGYTF. Drawing the rest from reference TRBV19 and TRBJ1-2, the complete variable domain is DGGITQSPKYLFRKEGQNVTLSCEQNLNHDAMYWYRQDPGQGLRLIYYSQIVNDFQKGDIAEGYSVSREKKESFPLTVTSAQKNPTAFYLCASSIGLNNYGYTFGSGTRLTVV.

This clone was observed a few times. V gene TRBV24-1 combines with J gene TRBJ1-2, with D uncertain. Germline CDR1 KGHDR, CDR2 SFDVKD. The CDR3 spans 13 residues. The V gene lost 4 bases and the J gene lost 5 bases, with 10 bases spanning the gap. DNA for the CDR3: TGTGCCACCAGTGACGGGATGGGGTATGGCTACACCTTC. This encodes CATSDGMGYGYTF.

The CDR3 region is CASSGGAGKEAFF. Here the CDR3 DNA reads TGTGCCAGTTCGGGGGGGGCAGGGAAAGAAGCTTTCTTT. The chain recombines TRBV19 with TRBJ1-1, with a possible D match to TRBD1 (6 bases). V lost 8 bases and J lost 8, with 18 bases in between. The CDR3 totals 13 residues. CDR1 is LNHDA, CDR2 SQIVND, per germline (reference sequence).

This clone was recorded once. V usage is TRBV7-2 and J usage is TRBJ1-1, with a possible D match to TRBD1 (5 bases). CDR1 SGHTA and CDR2 FQGNSA come from the germline V gene. This CDR3 has 15 residues. V was cut by 7 bases and J by 0 bases, with 15 bases left in between. The CDR3 sequence: CASIARGSLNTEAFF. The CDR3 DNA follows: TGTGCCAGCATCGCCCGGGGGAGTTTGAACACTGAAGCTTTCTTT.

This clone has a count of ten or more. The J gene is TRBJ2-7, the V gene TRBV7-9; D might be TRBD2 (6 bases). CDR1 is SEHNR and CDR2 is FQNEAQ in the germline V gene (reference sequence). Trimming removed 5 bases at V and 5 bases at J, with 19 bases between. There are 15 residues in the CDR3. This chain's CDR3 is CASSPQGGWGNEQYF. CDR3 nucleotide sequence: TGTGCCAGCAGCCCTCAAGGAGGGTGGGGAAACGAGCAGTACTTC.

The chain employs TRBV28 and TRBJ1-5; TRBD1 might be the D (5 bases). The CDR3 covers 14 residues. Trimming left V 3 bases short and J 3 bases short, with 9 bases between. Germline loops: CDR1 MDHEN, CDR2 SYDVKM. CDR3 in amino acids: CASSLWGDNQPQHF. Written as DNA, the CDR3 is TGTGCCAGCAGTTTGTGGGGCGACAATCAGCCCCAGCATTTT. The full variable domain, completed using reference TRBV28 and TRBJ1-5, is DVKVTQSSRYLVKRTGEKVFLECVQDMDHENMFWYRQDPGLGLRLIYFSYDVKMKEKGDIPEGYSVSREKKERFSLILESASTNQTSMYLCASSLWGDNQPQHFGDGTRLSIL.

This clone has at least ten counts. The chain joins TRBV12-5 to TRBJ1-2; D may be TRBD1 (5 bases). The V gene's germline CDR1 is LGHNT and CDR2 FRNRAP. The CDR3 extends over 13 amino acids. V was cut by 2 bases and J by 4 bases, with 8 bases left in between. As DNA, the CDR3 is TGTGCTAGTGGTTTGACAGGCCCCTATGGCTACACCTTC. Amino acids: CASGLTGPYGYTF.

Only a few counts were recorded for this clone. This chain uses TRBV18 with TRBJ1-2, with 10 bases lining up with TRBD1. CDR1 is KGHSH, CDR2 LQKENI, per germline. The CDR3 sequence is 13 residues long. Trimming at V came to 1 base and at J to 8 bases, leaving 1 base not matched to a gene. The CDR3 DNA is TGTGCCAGCTCACCACGACAGGGGGCCGGCTACACCTTC. Translating it yields CASSPRQGAGYTF.

The rearrangement uses TRBV7-6 and TRBJ1-3; 7 bases are shared with TRBD1. This CDR3 has 18 amino acids. The V and J ends lost 5 bases and 0 bases, in that order; junction bases with no gene match: 13. Germline assignment: CDR1 SGHVS and CDR2 FNYEAQ. This CDR3 is CASSPTSTGSYSGNTIYF. The DNA of the CDR3 is TGTGCCAGCAGCCCCACCTCGACAGGGTCCTACTCTGGAAACACCATATATTTT.

There are many counts of this clone. The CDR3 DNA reads TGCGCCAGCAGTCCTGGACAGCCCTCAGACGAAGCTTTCTTT. This gives the protein CASSPGQPSDEAFF. The chain employs TRBV5-1 and TRBJ1-1; possibly TRBD1 for D (6 bases). V lost 5 bases and J lost 8, with 19 bases in between. The CDR3 is 14 amino acids. Germline V gives CDR1 SGHRS, CDR2 YFSETQ.

The chain is built from TRBV11-3 and TRBJ2-2; 14 nucleotides line up with TRBD2. Germline V gene lookup returns CDR1 SGHNT and CDR2 YENEEA. CDR3 length equals 16 residues. J lost 5 bases, V lost 5 bases, and 4 bases had no gene match. CDR3 sequence reads: CASSRGLAGVTGELFF. CDR3 DNA sequence: TGTGCCAGCAGCCGGGGACTAGCGGGAGTTACCGGGGAGCTGTTTTTT. Full variable domain (remainder filled in from reference TRBV11-3 and TRBJ2-2): EAGVVQSPRYKIIEKKQPVAFWCNPISGHNTLYWYLQNLGQGPELLIRYENEEAVDDSQLPKDRFSAERLKGVDSTLKIQPAELGDSAVYLCASSRGLAGVTGELFFGEGSRLTVL.

The table lists this clone with a few counts. V is TRBV7-2 and J is TRBJ1-5; TRBD1 is a possible D gene (5 bases). Germline V gene sequence: CDR1 SGHTA, CDR2 FQGNSA. Trimming removed 2 bases at V and 0 bases at J, with 11 bases between. The CDR3 covers 16 residues. The CDR3, as DNA: TGTGCCAGCAGCTTATGGGGCAGGGATAGCAATCAGCCCCAGCATTTT. Its translation: CASSLWGRDSNQPQHF.

This clone was seen a few times. The genes are TRBV6-5 and TRBJ2-7, with TRBD2 as a possible D gene (5 bases). This CDR3 comprises 14 residues. In germline, CDR1 is MNHEY, CDR2 SVGAGI. V dropped 6 bases and J dropped 2 bases, with 14 bases sitting between them. CDR3 region: CASRREFDAYEQYF. The CDR3 nucleotides are TGTGCCAGCAGGAGGGAATTTGATGCCTACGAGCAGTACTTC.

In its sample, this clone was seen a few times. This sequence joins TRBV30 and TRBJ1-2, with D possibly TRBD1 on 5 matching bases. Germline CDR1 GTSNPN, CDR2 SVGIG (reference sequence). V gave up 5 bases and J gave up 4 bases, with 14 bases separating them. The CDR3 spans 13 residues. The CDR3 bases are TGTGCCTGGTACTCAGGGTCCCTCTATGGCTACACCTTC. It encodes CAWYSGSLYGYTF.

The J gene is TRBJ2-2, the V gene TRBV4-3; TRBD1 matches 7 bases. Trimming took 4 bases from V and 0 from J; bases not matched to a gene: 5. The germline V gene encodes CDR1 LGHNA and CDR2 YSLEER. The CDR3 length is 16 residues. The CDR3: CASSPGQAANTGELFF. The DNA for the CDR3 is TGCGCCAGCAGCCCAGGACAGGCCGCGAACACCGGGGAGCTGTTTTTT.

The chain carries TRBV6-6 and TRBJ1-1; no reliable D call. The CDR3 is 12 residues long. Germline CDR1 reads MNHNY; CDR2 reads SVGAGI (reference sequence). Trimming removed 7 bases at V and 0 bases at J, with 6 bases between. The CDR3 is CASNILNTEAFF. The CDR3 coding sequence is TGTGCCAGCAACATACTGAACACTGAAGCTTTCTTT.

This chain links TRBV11-2 with TRBJ2-7; 9 bases are shared with TRBD1. J lost 2 bases, V lost 5 bases, and 7 bases had no gene match. CDR1 SGHAT and CDR2 FQNNGV come from the germline V gene. The CDR3 sequence is 15 residues long. The CDR3 protein is CASSLGTGRAYEQYF. The CDR3, as DNA: TGTGCCAGCAGCCTTGGGACAGGGAGAGCCTACGAGCAGTACTTC.

The chain uses TRBV29-1 and TRBJ2-6, with TRBD1 identical over 12 bases. V lost 6 bases to trimming and J lost 4 bases; unmatched junction nucleotides: 10. The germline V gene has CDR1 SQVTM and CDR2 ANQGSEA. This CDR3 has 17 residues. The CDR3 nucleotides read TGCAGCGTCGCGGGACAGGGGGCTGGACCCGGGGCCAACGTCCTGACTTTC. It codes for CSVAGQGAGPGANVLTF. The entire variable domain, with the rest obtained from reference TRBV29-1 and TRBJ2-6, is as follows: SAVISQKPSRDICQRGTSLTIQCQVDSQVTMMFWYRQQPGQSLTLIATANQGSEATYESGFVIDKFPISRPNLTFSTLTVSNMSPEDSSIYLCSVAGQGAGPGANVLTFGAGSRLTVL.

This sequence joins TRBV5-1 and TRBJ1-2; weak D call: TRBD1 (6 bases). Germline CDR1 is SGHRS and CDR2 is YFSETQ. The CDR3 sequence is 13 residues long. The germline V and J ends were trimmed by 3 bases and 10 bases, with 16 bases remaining between them. The CDR3 reads CASSSLLPGAYTF. CDR3 in DNA: TGCGCCAGCAGCTCCCTCTTGCCAGGGGCCTACACCTTC.

The CDR3 is CSASGQGDYGYTF. CDR3 sequence (DNA): TGCAGCGCATCGGGACAGGGGGACTATGGCTACACCTTC. This chain connects TRBV29-1 to TRBJ1-2; TRBD1 agrees at 11 bases. Germline CDR1 reads SQVTM; CDR2 reads ANQGSEA. The CDR3 spans 13 residues. V dropped 7 bases and J dropped 3; count of bases not matched to a gene: 4.

This clone was counted ten times or more. This chain uses TRBV24-1 with TRBJ1-3, with a tentative D call TRBD1 (6 bases). V was shortened by 3 bases and J by 6 bases, with 17 bases between the two germline ends. Germline-derived CDR1 and CDR2 are KGHDR and SFDVKD. The CDR3 contains 16 residues. The CDR3 reads CATSDTPHSGENTIYF. CDR3 DNA sequence: TGTGCCACCAGTGATACCCCCCATTCAGGGGAAAACACCATATATTTT.

This clone was seen a handful of times. The DNA of the CDR3 is TGTGCCGTACTGGGACAGCACTTCTACGAGCAGTACTTC. It encodes CAVLGQHFYEQYF. The V gene is TRBV12-3 or TRBV12-4, the J gene TRBJ2-7; TRBD1 matches at 7 bases. There are 13 residues in the CDR3. The trim removed 11 bases at V and 3 bases at J, leaving 10 bases unmatched.

The rearrangement links TRBV6-1 to TRBJ2-1; 11 bases align to TRBD1. The CDR3 runs to 16 residues. Germline V gene sequence: CDR1 MNHNS, CDR2 SASEGT. V shed 4 bases, J shed 9 bases, and the junction held 11 bases outside the gene matches. Here the CDR3 reads CASSAWGQGDWGEQFF. CDR3 DNA sequence: TGTGCCAGCAGTGCTTGGGGACAGGGGGATTGGGGTGAGCAGTTCTTC.

CDR3 sequence: CASNREGLKQFF. DNA for the CDR3: TGTGCCAGCAACCGGGAGGGATTAAAGCAGTTCTTC. V gene TRBV6-6 combines with J gene TRBJ2-1, with 8 positions matching TRBD2. The CDR3 has 12 residues. Germline assignment: CDR1 MNHNY and CDR2 SVGAGI (reference sequence). The V gene end was trimmed by 7 bases and the J gene end by 11 bases; junction bases not matched to a gene: 7.

The gene calls are TRBV28 and TRBJ2-3; 7 nucleotides line up with TRBD2. The ends lost 2 bases at V and 3 bases at J; junction bases unmatched: 5. The CDR3 has 15 amino acids. Germline V gene lookup returns CDR1 MDHEN and CDR2 SYDVKM. Here the CDR3 DNA reads TGTGCCAGCAGTTTAGTCGGACTAGGGACAGATACGCAGTATTTT. Translated: CASSLVGLGTDTQYF.

This clone came up once. This CDR3 is CASSMTGKAFF. CDR3 bases: TGTGCCAGCAGTATGACAGGTAAAGCTTTCTTT. The J gene is TRBJ1-1, the V gene TRBV27; TRBD1 is a possible D gene (6 bases). Germline V gives CDR1 MNHEY, CDR2 SMNVEV (reference sequence). With 5 bases removed from V and 9 bases from J, the gap between germline ends came to 10 bases. The CDR3 sequence is 11 residues long.

This clone appeared a single time. The V and J genes are TRBV28 and TRBJ2-7; 7 bases are shared with TRBD2. V lost 2 bases to trimming and J lost 3 bases; unmatched junction nucleotides: 10. This CDR3 is 16 amino acids long. Germline-derived CDR1 and CDR2 are MDHEN and SYDVKM. The CDR3 coding sequence is TGTGCCAGCAGTTTAGCGGGAGCGCGAGGGGACTACGAGCAGTACTTC. This codes for CASSLAGARGDYEQYF. The variable domain in full, with the rest retrieved from reference TRBV28 and TRBJ2-7, is DVKVTQSSRYLVKRTGEKVFLECVQDMDHENMFWYRQDPGLGLRLIYFSYDVKMKEKGDIPEGYSVSREKKERFSLILESASTNQTSMYLCASSLAGARGDYEQYFGPGTRLTVT.

The chain couples TRBV12-3 or TRBV12-4 to TRBJ2-6, with D uncertain. CDR3 length: 13 residues. The ends were cut back, 5 bases at V and 1 base at J, with 3 bases in the middle. In DNA, the CDR3 is TGTGCCAGCAGTACTTCTGGGGCCAACGTCCTGACTTTC. It codes for CASSTSGANVLTF.

CDR3 region: CASSKRANYGYTF. CDR3 DNA: TGTGCCAGCAGCAAGAGGGCCAACTATGGCTACACCTTC. This chain connects TRBV7-9 to TRBJ1-2; D unresolved. Per germline, CDR1 SEHNR and CDR2 FQNEAQ (reference sequence). The V end lost 5 bases, the J end lost 2 bases, and 9 bases lay between the germline ends. This CDR3 is 13 amino acids long.

The V and J genes are TRBV2 and TRBJ1-5; weak D call: TRBD1 (5 bases). CDR3 size: 14 residues. V was clipped by 9 bases and J by 3 bases, with 15 bases between them. The germline V gene encodes CDR1 SNHLY and CDR2 FYNNEI. CDR3 in DNA: TGTGCCAGTTCGGGTAGACAGTACAATCAGCCCCAGCATTTT. Translated, it gives CASSGRQYNQPQHF.